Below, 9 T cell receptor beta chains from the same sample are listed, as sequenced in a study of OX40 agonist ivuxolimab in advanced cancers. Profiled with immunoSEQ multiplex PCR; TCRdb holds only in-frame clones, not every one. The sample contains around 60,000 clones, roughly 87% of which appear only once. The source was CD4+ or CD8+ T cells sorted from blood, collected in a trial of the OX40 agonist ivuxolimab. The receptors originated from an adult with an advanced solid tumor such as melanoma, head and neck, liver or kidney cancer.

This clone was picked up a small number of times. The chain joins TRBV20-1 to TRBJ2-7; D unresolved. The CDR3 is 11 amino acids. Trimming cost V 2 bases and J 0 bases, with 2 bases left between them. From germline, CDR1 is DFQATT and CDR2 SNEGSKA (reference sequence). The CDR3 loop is CSARPSYEQYF. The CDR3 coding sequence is TGCAGTGCTAGACCCTCCTACGAGCAGTACTTC.

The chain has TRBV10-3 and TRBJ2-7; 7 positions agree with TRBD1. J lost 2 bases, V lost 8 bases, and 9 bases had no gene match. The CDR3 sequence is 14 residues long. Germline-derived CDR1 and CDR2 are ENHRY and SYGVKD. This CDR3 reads CAISSTGRAYEQYF. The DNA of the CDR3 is TGTGCCATCTCCTCGACAGGGAGAGCCTACGAGCAGTACTTC.

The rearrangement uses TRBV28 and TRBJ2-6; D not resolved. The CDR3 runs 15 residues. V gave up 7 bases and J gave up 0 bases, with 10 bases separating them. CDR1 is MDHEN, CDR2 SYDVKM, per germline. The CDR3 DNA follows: TGTGCCAGCACACCCGGTTACTCTGGGGCCAACGTCCTGACTTTC. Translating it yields CASTPGYSGANVLTF.

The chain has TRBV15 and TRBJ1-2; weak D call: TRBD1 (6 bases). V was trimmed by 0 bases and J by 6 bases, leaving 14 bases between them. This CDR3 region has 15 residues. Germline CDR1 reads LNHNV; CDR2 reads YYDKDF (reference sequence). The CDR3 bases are TGTGCCACCAGCAGAGATAAAGGACAGTTCCATGGCTACACCTTC. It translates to CATSRDKGQFHGYTF.

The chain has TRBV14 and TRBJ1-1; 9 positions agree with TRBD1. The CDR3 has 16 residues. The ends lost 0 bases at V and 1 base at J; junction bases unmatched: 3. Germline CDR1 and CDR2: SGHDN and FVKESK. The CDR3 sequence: CASSQEGQGTNTEAFF. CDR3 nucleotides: TGTGCCAGCAGCCAAGAGGGACAGGGTACGAACACTGAAGCTTTCTTT. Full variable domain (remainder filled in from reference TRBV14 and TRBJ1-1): EAGVTQFPSHSVIEKGQTVTLRCDPISGHDNLYWYRRVMGKEIKFLLHFVKESKQDESGMPNNRFLAERTGGTYSTLKVQPAELEDSGVYFCASSQEGQGTNTEAFFGQGTRLTVV.

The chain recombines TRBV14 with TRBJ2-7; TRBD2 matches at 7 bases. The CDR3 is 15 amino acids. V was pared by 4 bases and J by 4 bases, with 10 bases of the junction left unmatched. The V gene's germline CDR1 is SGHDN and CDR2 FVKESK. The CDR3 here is CASSRAASGEYEQYF. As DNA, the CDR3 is TGTGCCAGCAGCCGCGCGGCTAGCGGAGAATACGAGCAGTACTTC.

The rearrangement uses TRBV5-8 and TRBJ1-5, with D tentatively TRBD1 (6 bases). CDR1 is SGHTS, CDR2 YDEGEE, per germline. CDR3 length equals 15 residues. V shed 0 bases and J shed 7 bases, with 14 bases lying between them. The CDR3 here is CASSLVVGGWQPQHF. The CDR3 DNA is TGTGCCAGCAGCTTGGTAGTGGGGGGCTGGCAGCCCCAGCATTTT.

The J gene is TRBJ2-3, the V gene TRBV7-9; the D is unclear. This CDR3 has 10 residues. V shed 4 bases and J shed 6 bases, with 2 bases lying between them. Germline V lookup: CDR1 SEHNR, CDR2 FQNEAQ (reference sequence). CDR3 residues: CASSSDTQYF. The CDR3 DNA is TGTGCCAGCAGCTCGGATACGCAGTATTTT.

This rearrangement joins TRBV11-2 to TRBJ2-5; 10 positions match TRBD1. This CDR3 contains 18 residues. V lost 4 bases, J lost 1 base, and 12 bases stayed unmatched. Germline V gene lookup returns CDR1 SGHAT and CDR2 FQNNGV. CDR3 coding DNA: TGTGCCAGCAGCTCTACATTCGGGACAGGGGTCCCCCAAGAGACCCAGTACTTC. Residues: CASSSTFGTGVPQETQYF.